This TCR beta chain was observed in a study of post-analysis software for immune sequencing data (dated by TCRdb to between 2014 and 2017). With respect to the entire study: Disease courses on record covered relapsing-remitting, secondary progressive and progressive-relapsing multiple sclerosis, though some patients had no subtype annotation. Patient repertoires were compared against around 10 previously published healthy control repertoires from donors aged 6 to 25 years. A subset of samples was prepared in parallel using single-end sample barcoding, then pooled and co-amplified after Illumina adapter ligation.

The library relied on PCR. For sequencing, an Illumina HiSeq 2500 was employed. To reduce PCR and sequencing biases, unique molecular identifiers were built into the TCR beta cDNA libraries. Roughly 0.5 million cDNA molecules were obtained per 1 to 10 million input T cells, so each molecule approximated one T cell. The patient libraries were prepared and sequenced with the same protocol used for the earlier healthy control dataset. Within a given batch, samples were prepared together, multiplexed and sequenced on the same HiSeq lane. Per the authors' processing: MIGEC was used to process the raw barcoded reads, and molecular identifier groups with only a single read were discarded before consensus assembly and CDR3 extraction. VDJtools was used for post-analysis of the clonotype tables, and diversity was normalized by down-sampling every dataset to the size of the smallest sample. In repertoire overlap clustering, CDR3 amino acid sequences, but not nucleotide sequences, were matched to correct batch-related cross-sample contamination. TCRdb trimmed public reads at Q25 via fastp, called clones via MiXCR and kept in-frame beta chains. Every CDR3 protein is listed once, alongside the most common genes and DNA of its rows. The V and J calls shown here were made by TCRdb, not taken from the authors' results. This sample comprises about 210,000 distinct CDR3 sequences, over 25% of them detected only once. The ten most abundant clones make up 3.4% of the sample.

TCR beta repertoires were profiled from peripheral blood of over 10 young patients with multiple sclerosis to demonstrate the VDJtools post-analysis software. Multiple sclerosis patients were children and adolescents aged about 6 to 16 years. At least ten counts were recorded for this clonotype. What antigen it recognizes has not been identified. Base qualities are missing; no much larger clone stands one base away. Looking up the germline V gene (reference sequence) yields CDR1 DFQATT and CDR2 SNEGSKA. Relative to germline, V is 1 base shorter and J is 0 bases shorter, with 10 bases between their ends. The cysteine opens and the phenylalanine closes a CDR3 of 15 amino acids. The only DNA kept is the CDR3, 45 bases in frame from the first base. Study-wide conclusions, independent of this receptor: Significantly higher frequencies in patients than in controls were found for a handful of TRBV segments, including TRBV5-6, TRBV5-1 and TRBV20-1. Significantly lower normalized Chao1 diversity was found in multiple sclerosis patients than in controls, suggesting substantial peripheral T-cell clonal expansion. The control group was slightly older than the multiple sclerosis patient group. When samples were clustered directly using the F measure, samples prepared in the same batch co-clustered strongly, which prompted a batch-effect correction.

The TCR sequence derives from a girl aged 2 to 17 with multiple sclerosis. Sequenced input: blood. The chain was built from TRBV20-1 and TRBJ2-1; the D segment cannot be called with confidence. The CDR3 protein: CSARGVVSSYNEQFF. The nucleotides are TGCAGTGCTAGAGGGGTGGTAAGCTCCTACAATGAGCAGTTCTTC.